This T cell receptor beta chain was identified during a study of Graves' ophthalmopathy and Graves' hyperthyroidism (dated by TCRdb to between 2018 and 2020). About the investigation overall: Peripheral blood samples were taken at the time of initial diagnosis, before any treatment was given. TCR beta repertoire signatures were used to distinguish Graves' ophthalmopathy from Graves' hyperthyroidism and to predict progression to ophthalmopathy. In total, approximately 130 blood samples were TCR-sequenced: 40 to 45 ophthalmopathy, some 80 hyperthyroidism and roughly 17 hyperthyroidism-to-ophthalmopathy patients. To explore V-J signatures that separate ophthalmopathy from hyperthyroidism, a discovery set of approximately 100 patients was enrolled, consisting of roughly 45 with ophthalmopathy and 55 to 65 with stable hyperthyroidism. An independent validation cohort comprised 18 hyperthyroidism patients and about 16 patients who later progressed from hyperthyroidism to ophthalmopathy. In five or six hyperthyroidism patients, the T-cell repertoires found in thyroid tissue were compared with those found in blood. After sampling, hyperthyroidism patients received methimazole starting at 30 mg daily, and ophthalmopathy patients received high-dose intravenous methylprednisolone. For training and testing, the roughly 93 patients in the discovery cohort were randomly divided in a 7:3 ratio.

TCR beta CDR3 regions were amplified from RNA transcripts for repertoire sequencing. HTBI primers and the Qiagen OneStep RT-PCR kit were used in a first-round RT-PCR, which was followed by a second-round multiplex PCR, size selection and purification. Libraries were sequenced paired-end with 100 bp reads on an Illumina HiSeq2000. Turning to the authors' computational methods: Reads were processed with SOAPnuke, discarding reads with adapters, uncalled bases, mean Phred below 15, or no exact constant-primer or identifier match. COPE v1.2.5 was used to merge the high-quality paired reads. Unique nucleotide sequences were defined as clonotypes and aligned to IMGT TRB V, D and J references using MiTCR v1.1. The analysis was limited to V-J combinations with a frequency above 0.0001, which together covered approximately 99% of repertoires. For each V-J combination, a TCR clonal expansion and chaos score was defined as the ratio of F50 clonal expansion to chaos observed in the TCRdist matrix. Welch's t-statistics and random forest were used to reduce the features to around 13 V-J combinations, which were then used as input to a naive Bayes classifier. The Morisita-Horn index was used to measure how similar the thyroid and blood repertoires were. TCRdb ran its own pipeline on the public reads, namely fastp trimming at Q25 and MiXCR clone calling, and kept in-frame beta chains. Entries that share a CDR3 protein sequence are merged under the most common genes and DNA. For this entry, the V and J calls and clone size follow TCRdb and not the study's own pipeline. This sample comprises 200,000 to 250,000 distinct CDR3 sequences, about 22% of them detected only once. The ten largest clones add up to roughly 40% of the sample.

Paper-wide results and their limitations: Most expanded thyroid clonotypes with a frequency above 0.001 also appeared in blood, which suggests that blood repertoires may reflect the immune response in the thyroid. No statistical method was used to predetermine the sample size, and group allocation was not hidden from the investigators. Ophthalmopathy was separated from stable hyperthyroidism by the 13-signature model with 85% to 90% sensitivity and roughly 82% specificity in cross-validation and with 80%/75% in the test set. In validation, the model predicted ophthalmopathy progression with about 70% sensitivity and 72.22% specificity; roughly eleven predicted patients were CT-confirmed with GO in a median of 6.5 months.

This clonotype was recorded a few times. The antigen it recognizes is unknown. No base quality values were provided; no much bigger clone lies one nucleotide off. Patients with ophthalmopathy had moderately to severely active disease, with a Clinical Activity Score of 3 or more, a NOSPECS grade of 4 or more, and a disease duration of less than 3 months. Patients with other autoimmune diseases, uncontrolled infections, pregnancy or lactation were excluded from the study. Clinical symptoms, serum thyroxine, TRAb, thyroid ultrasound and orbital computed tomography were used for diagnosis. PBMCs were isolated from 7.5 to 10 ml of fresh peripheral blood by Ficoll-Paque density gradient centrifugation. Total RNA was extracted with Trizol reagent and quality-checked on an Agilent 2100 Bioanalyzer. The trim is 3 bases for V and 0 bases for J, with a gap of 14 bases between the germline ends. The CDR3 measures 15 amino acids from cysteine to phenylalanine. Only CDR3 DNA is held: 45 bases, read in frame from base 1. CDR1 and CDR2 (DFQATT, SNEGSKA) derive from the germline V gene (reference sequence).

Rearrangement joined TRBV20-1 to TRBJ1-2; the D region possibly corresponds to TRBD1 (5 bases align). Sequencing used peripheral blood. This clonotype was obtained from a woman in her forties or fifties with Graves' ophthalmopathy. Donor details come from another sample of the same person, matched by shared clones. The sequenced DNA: TGCAGTGCTAGGCTTCCCTGGGGCTCTAACTATGGCTACACCTTC. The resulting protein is CSARLPWGSNYGYTF.